Listed here is a single TCR beta chain. This CDR3 is 12 amino acids long. Germline CDR1 reads DFQATT; CDR2 reads SNEGSKA (reference sequence). Between the trimmed V and J ends, which lost 6 bases and 5 bases, there was a span of 13 bases. TCRdb used MiXCR to reprocess the 5' RACE reads, holding one entry per CDR3 protein. This table has just under 550,000 distinct CDR3 sequences, about 20% appearing once. The sample originates from a study of T-cell memory formation after mild COVID-19. Whole-study context: Largely donor-specific TCR clusters were found.

This chain links TRBV20-1 with TRBJ1-2; the D gene is possibly TRBD1 (5 bases). This receptor was obtained from an adult woman who had mild COVID-19 (a few samples of this study predate the infection). Cell type and time point are not known. Input material: PBMCs or a T cell subset sorted from them (not recorded which). The chain's CDR3 is CSAERRGYGYTF. For the CDR3, the DNA is TGCAGTGCCGAGCGACGGGGGTATGGCTACACCTTC.